This T cell receptor (beta chain) is from a study of response to subunit inactivated influenza vaccine. A word on this clonotype: As yet, its antigen is unknown.

Study-wide results and limits: It was the authors' suggestion that each seasonal influenza vaccination recruits few new T cells.

CDR1 is MNHEY, CDR2 SVGEGT, per germline. The CDR3 contains 13 residues. V dropped 8 bases and J dropped 1 base, with 9 bases sitting between them. One entry per CDR3 protein, called by TCRdb with MiXCR from the RT-PCR reads. The sample contains roughly 790,000 distinct CDR3 sequences, over 20% of which appear only once. The J gene is TRBJ1-5, the V gene TRBV6-2 or TRBV6-3; the D is unclear. Source: PBMCs from blood, taken 5 to 6 days after vaccination. The receptor comes from a man aged 45-65 years who received an inactivated influenza vaccine. The CDR3 sequence is CASSTNSNQPQHF. The CDR3 nucleotides read TGTGCCAGCTCCACCAACAGCAATCAGCCCCAGCATTTT.